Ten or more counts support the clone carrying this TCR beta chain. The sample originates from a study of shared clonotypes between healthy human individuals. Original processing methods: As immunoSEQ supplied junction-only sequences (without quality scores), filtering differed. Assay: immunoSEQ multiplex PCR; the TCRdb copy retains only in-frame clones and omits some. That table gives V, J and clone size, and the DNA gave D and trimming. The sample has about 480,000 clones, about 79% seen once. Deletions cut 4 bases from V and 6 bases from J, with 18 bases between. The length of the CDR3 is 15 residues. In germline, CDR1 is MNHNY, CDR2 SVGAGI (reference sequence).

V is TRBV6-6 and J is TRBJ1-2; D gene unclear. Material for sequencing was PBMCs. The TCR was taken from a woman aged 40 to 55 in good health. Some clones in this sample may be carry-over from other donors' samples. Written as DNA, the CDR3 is TGTGCCAGCAGTTCGGCCCCGTCGGGGAGTGATGGCTACACCTTC. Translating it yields CASSSAPSGSDGYTF.